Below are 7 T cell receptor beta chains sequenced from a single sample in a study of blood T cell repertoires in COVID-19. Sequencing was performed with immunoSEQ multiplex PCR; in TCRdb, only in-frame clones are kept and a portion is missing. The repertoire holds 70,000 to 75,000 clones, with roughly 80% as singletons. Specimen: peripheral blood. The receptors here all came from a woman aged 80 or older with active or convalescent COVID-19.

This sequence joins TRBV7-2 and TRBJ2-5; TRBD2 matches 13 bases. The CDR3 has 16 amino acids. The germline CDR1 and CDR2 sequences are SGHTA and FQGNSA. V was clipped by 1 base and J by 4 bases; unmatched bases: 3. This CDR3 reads CASSLGTSGGRETQYF. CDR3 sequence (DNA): TGTGCCAGCAGCTTAGGGACTAGCGGGGGTCGAGAGACCCAGTACTTC.

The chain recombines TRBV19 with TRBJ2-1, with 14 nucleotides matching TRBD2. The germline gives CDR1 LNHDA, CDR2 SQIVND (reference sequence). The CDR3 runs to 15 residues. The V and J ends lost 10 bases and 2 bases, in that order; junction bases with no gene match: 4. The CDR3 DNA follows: TGTGCCAACGAGGGACTAGCGGGGGCCTACAATGAGCAGTTCTTC. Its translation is CANEGLAGAYNEQFF.

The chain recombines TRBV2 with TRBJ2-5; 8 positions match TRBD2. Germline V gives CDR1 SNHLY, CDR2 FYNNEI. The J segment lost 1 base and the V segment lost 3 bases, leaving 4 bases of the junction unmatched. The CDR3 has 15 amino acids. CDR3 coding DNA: TGTGCCAGCAGTGATAGGGGACTAGTCCAAGAGACCCAGTACTTC. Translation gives CASSDRGLVQETQYF.

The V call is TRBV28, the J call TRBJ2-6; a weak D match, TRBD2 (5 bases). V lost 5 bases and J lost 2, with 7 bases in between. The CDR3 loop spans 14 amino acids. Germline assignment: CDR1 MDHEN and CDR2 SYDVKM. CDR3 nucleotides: TGTGCCAGCAGTACGAGGGCTGGGGCCAACGTCCTGACTTTC. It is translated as CASSTRAGANVLTF.

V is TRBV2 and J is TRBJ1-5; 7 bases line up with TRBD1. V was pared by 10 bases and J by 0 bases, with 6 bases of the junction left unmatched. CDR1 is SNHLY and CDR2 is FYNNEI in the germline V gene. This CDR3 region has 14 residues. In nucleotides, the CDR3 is TGTGCCACCACGGACAGGAATAGCAATCAGCCCCAGCATTTT. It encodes CATTDRNSNQPQHF.

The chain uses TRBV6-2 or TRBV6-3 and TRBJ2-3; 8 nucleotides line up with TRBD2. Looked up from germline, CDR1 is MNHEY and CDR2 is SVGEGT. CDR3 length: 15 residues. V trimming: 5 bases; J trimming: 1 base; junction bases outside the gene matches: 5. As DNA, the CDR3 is TGTGCCAGCAGTCTCGGGGGGGCCGGCACAGATACGCAGTATTTT. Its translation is CASSLGGAGTDTQYF.

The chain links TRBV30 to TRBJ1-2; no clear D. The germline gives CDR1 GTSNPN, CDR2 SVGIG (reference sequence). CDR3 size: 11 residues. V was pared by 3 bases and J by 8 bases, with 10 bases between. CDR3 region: CAWSAGGGYTF. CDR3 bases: TGTGCCTGGAGCGCGGGAGGGGGCTACACCTTC.